The clone carrying this T cell receptor beta chain turned up a few times. The data stem from a study of human T cells and chemical hapten exposure. On the study more broadly: The upper back received 0.01% DPC by patch testing, with results read at 6 days. Variation in per-sample TCR yields came mainly from small pooled library volume differences.

TCRdb itself ran the RACE reads through MiXCR, one entry per CDR3 protein. The repertoire holds about 97,000 distinct CDR3 sequences, with 25% to 35% as singletons. The V and J ends lost 6 bases and 6 bases respectively, with 8 bases between them. The CDR3 extends over 12 amino acids. As to time point: patch test 3, about 24 weeks after DPC sensitization. As to treatment: therapeutic diphenylcyclopropenone sensitization with weekly scalp DPC. This material consisted of whole blood, taken in connection with sensitization to the hapten diphenylcyclopropenone (DPC). The chain recombines TRBV12-3 or TRBV12-4 with TRBJ2-2; possibly TRBD1 for D (5 bases). The clonotype comes from a man between 35 and 55 years old with alopecia areata. Some clones in this sample may be carry-over from other donors' samples. CDR3 protein: CASSAQAGELFF. The CDR3 coding sequence is TGTGCCAGCAGCGCACAGGCCGGGGAGCTGTTTTTT.